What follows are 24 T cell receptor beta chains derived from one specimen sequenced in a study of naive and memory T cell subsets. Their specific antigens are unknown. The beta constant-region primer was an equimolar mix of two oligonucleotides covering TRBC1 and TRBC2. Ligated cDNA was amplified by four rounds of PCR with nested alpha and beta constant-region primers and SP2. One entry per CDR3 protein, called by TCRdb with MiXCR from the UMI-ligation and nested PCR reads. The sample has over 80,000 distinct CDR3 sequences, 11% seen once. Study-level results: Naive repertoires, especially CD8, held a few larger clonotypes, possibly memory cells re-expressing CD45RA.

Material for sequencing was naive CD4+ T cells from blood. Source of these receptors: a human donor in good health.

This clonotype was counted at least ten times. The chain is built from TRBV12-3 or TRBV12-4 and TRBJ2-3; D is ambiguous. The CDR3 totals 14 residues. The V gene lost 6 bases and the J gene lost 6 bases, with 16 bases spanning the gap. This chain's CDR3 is CASRALGFSDTQYF. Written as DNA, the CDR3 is TGTGCCAGCAGGGCCCTAGGGTTCTCGGATACGCAGTATTTT.

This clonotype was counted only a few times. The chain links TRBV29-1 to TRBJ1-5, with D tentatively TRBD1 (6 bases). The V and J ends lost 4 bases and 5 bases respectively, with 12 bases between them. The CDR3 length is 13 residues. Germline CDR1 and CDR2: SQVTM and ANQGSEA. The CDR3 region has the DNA TGCAGCGTTGTACAGGGCTGGGATCAGCCCCAGCATTTT. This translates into CSVVQGWDQPQHF.

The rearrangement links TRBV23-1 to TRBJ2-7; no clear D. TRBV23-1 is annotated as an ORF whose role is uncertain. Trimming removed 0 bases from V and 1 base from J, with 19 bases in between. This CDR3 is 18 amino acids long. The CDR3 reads CASSQSSSPTDFSYEQYF. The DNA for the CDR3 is TGCGCCAGCAGTCAATCTTCATCCCCAACGGATTTTTCCTACGAGCAGTACTTC.

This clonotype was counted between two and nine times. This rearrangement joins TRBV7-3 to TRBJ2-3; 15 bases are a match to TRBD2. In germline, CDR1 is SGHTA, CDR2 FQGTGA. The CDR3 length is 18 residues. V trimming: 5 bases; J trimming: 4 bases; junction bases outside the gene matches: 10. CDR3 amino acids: CASSIRTSGGASADTQYF. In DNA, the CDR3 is TGTGCCAGCAGCATTAGGACTAGCGGGGGGGCAAGCGCAGATACGCAGTATTTT.

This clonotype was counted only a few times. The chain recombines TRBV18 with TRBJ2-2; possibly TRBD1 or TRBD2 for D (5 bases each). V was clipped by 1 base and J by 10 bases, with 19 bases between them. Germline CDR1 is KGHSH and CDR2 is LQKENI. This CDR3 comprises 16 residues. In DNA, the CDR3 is TGTGCCAGCTCACCACAAACCGGGACGGCAGGAAAGGAGCTGTTTTTT. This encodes CASSPQTGTAGKELFF.

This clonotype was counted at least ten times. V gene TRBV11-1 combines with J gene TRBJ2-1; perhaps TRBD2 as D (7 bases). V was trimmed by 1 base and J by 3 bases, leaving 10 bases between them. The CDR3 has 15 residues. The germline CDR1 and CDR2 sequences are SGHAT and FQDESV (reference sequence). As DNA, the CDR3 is TGTGCCAGCAGCTTAGGAGCGGGACACTACAATGAGCAGTTCTTC. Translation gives CASSLGAGHYNEQFF. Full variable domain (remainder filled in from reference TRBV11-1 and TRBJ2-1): EAEVAQSPRYKITEKSQAVAFWCDPISGHATLYWYRQILGQGPELLVQFQDESVVDDSQLPKDRFSAERLKGVDSTLKIQPAELGDSAMYLCASSLGAGHYNEQFFGPGTRLTVL.

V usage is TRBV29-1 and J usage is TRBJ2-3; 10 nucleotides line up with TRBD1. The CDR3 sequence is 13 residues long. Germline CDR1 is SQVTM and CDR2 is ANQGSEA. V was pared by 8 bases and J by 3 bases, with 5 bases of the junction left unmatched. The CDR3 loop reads CSPRDRGTDTQYF. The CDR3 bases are TGCAGCCCCCGGGACAGGGGTACAGATACGCAGTATTTT.

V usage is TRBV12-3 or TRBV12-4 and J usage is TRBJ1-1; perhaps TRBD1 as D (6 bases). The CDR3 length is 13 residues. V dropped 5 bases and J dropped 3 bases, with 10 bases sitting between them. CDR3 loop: CASSAGQYTEAFF. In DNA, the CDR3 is TGTGCCAGCAGTGCCGGACAGTACACTGAAGCTTTCTTT.

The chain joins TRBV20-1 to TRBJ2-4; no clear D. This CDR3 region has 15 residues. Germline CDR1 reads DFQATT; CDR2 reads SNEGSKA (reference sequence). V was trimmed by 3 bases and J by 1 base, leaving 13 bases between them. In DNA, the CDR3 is TGCAGTGCTAGTGGTGGGTCTGATGCCAAAAACATTCAGTACTTC. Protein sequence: CSASGGSDAKNIQYF.

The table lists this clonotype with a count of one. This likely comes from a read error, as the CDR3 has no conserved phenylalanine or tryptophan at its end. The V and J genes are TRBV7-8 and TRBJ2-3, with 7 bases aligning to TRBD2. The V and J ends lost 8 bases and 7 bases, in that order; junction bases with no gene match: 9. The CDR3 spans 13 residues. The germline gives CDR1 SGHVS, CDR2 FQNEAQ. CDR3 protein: CASGGDYRNTQYY. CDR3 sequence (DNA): TGTGCCAGCGGGGGGGACTACCGTAATACGCAGTATTAT.

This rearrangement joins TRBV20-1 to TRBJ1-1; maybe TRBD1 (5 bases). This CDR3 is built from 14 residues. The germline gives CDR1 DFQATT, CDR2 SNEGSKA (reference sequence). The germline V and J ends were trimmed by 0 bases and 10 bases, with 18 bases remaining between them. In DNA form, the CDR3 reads TGCAGTGCTAGAGATGAGTTGTTTGGGAGGGGAGCTTTCTTT. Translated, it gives CSARDELFGRGAFF.

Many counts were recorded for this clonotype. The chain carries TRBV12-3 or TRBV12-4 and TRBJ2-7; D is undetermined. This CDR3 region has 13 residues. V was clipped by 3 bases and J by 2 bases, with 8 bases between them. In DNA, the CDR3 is TGTGCCAGCAGTTTGCTCGGTGCCTACGAGCAGTACTTC. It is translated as CASSLLGAYEQYF.

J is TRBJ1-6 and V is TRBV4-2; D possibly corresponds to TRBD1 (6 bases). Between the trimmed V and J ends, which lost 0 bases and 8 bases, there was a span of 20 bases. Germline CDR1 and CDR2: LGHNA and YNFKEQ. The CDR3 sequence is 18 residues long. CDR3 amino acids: CASSQDGGRTASYSPLHF. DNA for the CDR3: TGTGCCAGCAGCCAAGATGGGGGGAGGACAGCTTCTTATTCACCCCTCCACTTT.

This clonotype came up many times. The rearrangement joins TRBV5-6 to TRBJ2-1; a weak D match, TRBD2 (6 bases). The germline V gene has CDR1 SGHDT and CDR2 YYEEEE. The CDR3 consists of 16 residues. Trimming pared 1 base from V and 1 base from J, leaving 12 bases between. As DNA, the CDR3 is TGTGCCAGCAGCTTGCTTGGGACTGCTTCCTACAATGAGCAGTTCTTC. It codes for CASSLLGTASYNEQFF.

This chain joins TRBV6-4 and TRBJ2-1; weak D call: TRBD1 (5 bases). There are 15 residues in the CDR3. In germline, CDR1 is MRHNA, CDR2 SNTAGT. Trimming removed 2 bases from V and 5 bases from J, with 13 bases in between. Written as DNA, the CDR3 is TGTGCCAGCAGTGACAGATCGACAGCGAACAATGAGCAGTTCTTC. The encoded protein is CASSDRSTANNEQFF.

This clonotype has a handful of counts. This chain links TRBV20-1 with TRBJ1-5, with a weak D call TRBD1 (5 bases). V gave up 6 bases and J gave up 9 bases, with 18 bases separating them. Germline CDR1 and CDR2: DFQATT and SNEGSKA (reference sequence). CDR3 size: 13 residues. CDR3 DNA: TGCAGTGCCTTGCGGGGGGAAGTCGGGCCCCAGCATTTT. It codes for CSALRGEVGPQHF.

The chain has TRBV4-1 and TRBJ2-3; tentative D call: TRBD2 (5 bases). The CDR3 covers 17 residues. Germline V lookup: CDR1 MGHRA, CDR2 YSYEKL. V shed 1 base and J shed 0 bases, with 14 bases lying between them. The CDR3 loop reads CASSQVITGISTDTQYF. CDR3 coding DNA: TGCGCCAGCAGCCAAGTTATTACGGGAATTAGCACAGATACGCAGTATTTT.

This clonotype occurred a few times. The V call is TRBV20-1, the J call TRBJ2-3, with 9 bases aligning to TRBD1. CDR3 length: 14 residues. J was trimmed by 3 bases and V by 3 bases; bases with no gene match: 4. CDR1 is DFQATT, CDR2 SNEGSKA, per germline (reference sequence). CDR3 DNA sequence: TGCAGTGCTAGGAGGGACAGGGCGACAGATACGCAGTATTTT. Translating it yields CSARRDRATDTQYF.

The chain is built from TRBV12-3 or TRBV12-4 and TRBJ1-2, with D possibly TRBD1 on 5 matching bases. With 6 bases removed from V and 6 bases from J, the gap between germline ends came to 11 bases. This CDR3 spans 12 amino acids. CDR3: CASRRRGNGYTF. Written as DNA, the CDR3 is TGTGCCAGCAGGCGAAGGGGTAATGGCTACACCTTC.

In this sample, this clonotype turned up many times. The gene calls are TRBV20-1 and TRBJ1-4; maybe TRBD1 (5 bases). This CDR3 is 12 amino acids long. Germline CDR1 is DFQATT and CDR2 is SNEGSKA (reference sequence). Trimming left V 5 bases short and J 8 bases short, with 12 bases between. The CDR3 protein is CSASGGREKLFF. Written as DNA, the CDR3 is TGCAGTGCTTCGGGGGGTCGAGAAAAACTGTTTTTT.

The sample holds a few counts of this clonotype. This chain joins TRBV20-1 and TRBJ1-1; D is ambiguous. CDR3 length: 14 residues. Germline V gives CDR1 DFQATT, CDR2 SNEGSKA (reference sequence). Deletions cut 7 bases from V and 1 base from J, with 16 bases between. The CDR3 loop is CSVVEGSGNTEAFF. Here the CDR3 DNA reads TGCAGTGTCGTAGAGGGTTCGGGGAACACTGAAGCTTTCTTT.

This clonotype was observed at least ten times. DNA of the CDR3: TGTGCCAGCAGCTCTAGGACAGGGGCGATTTTATATGAGCAGTTCTTC. It codes for CASSSRTGAILYEQFF. This chain uses TRBV7-9 with TRBJ2-1, with TRBD1 identical over 9 bases. Germline V lookup: CDR1 SEHNR, CDR2 FQNEAQ (reference sequence). V trimming: 4 bases; J trimming: 8 bases; junction bases outside the gene matches: 12. The CDR3 consists of 16 residues.

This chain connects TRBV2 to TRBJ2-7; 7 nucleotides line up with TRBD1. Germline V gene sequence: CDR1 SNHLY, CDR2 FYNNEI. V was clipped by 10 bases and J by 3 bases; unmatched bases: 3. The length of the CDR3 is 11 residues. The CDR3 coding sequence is TGTGCCACTGGGACAGACTACGAGCAGTACTTC. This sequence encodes CATGTDYEQYF.

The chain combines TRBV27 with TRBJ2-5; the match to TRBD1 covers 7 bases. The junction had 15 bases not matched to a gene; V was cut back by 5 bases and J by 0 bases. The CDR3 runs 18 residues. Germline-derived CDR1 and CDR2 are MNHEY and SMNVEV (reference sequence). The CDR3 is CASSPRTGRSPYQETQYF. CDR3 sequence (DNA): TGTGCCAGCAGTCCGCGGACAGGACGATCCCCGTACCAAGAGACCCAGTACTTC.